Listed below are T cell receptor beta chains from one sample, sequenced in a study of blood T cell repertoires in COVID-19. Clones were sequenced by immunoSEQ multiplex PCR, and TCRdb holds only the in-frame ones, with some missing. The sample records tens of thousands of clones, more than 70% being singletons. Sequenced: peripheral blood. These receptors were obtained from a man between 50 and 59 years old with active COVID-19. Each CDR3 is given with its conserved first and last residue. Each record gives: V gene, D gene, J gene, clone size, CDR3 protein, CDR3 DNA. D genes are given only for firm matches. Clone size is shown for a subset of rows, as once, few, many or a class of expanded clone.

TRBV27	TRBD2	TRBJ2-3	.	CASSWGLAGTDTQYF	TGTGCCAGCAGTTGGGGACTAGCGGGGACAGATACGCAGTATTTT
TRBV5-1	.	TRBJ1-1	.	CASSLTGTNTEAFF	TGCGCCAGCAGCTTGACAGGGACGAACACTGAAGCTTTCTTT
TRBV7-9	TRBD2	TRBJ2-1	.	CASSFASSGRYYNEQFF	TGTGCCAGCAGTTTTGCCTCTAGCGGGAGATACTACAATGAGCAGTTCTTC
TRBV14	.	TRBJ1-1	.	CASSRELWGAEAFF	TGTGCCAGCAGCCGTGAACTCTGGGGGGCTGAAGCTTTCTTT
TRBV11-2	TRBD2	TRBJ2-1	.	CASSVSGGANNEQFF	TGTGCCAGCAGCGTTAGCGGGGGAGCCAACAATGAGCAGTTCTTC
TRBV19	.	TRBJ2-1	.	CASSIARYNEQFF	TGTGCCAGTAGTATAGCCAGATACAATGAGCAGTTCTTC
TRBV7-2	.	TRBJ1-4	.	CASSLLRQLGNKLFF	TGTGCCAGCAGCTTACTTCGACAGCTCGGAAATAAACTGTTTTTT
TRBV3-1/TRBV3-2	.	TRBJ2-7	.	CASSPLQGEQYF	TGTGCCAGCAGCCCCCTGCAGGGCGAGCAGTACTTC
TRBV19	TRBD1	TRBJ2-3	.	CASSTDPTGALNTQYF	TGTGCCAGTAGTACAGACCCGACAGGGGCCCTAAATACGCAGTATTTT
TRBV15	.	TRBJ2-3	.	CATSRGGADTQYF	TGTGCCACCAGCAGAGGGGGCGCAGATACGCAGTATTTT
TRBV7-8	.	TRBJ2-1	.	CASSLYQTYNEQFF	TGTGCCAGCAGCCTATACCAGACCTACAATGAGCAGTTCTTC
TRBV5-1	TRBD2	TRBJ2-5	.	CASSSGTREETQYF	TGCGCCAGCAGCTCCGGGACTAGGGAAGAGACCCAGTACTTC
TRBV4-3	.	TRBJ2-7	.	CASSQDPSSYEQYF	TGCGCCAGCAGCCAAGATCCCAGCTCCTACGAGCAGTACTTC
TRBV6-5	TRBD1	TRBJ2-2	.	CAGKVTGSTGELFF	TGTGCCGGCAAGGTGACAGGGTCCACCGGGGAGCTGTTTTTT
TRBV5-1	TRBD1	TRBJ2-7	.	CASTNSGGAGEQYF	TGCGCCAGCACCAATTCAGGGGGCGCGGGAGAGCAGTACTTC
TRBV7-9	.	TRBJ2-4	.	CASSLRGSTNDKNIQYF	TGTGCCAGCAGCCTAAGGGGTTCAACGAACGACAAAAACATTCAGTACTTC
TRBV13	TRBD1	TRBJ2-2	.	CASRGQVLNTGELFF	TGTGCCAGCAGAGGACAGGTCCTGAACACCGGGGAGCTGTTTTTT
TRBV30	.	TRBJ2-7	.	CAWSPTGTPYEQYF	TGTGCCTGGAGTCCGACCGGGACACCCTACGAGCAGTACTTC
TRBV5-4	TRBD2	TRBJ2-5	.	CASSSRLAGGQETQYF	TGTGCCAGCAGCTCCAGACTAGCGGGGGGCCAAGAGACCCAGTACTTC
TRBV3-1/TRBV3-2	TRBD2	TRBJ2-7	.	CASSQAGGKTRHEQYF	TGTGCCAGCAGCCAAGCGGGAGGAAAAACACGGCACGAGCAGTACTTC
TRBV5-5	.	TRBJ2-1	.	CASTHFPNEQFF	TGTGCCAGCACCCACTTCCCCAATGAGCAGTTCTTC
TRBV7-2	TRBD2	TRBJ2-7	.	CASSLGASGIYEQYF	TGTGCCAGCAGCTTAGGGGCTAGCGGGATCTACGAGCAGTACTTC
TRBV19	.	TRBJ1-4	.	CASSPGLKLFF	TGTGCCAGTAGTCCCGGACTAAAACTGTTTTTT
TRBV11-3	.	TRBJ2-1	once	CASSLAGEWPEQFF	TGTGCCAGCAGCTTAGCTGGGGAGTGGCCTGAGCAGTTCTTC
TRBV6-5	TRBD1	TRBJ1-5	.	CASRGTGGSDQPQHF	TGTGCCAGCAGGGGGACAGGGGGAAGCGATCAGCCCCAGCATTTT
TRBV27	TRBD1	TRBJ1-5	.	CASSLQGWNQPQHF	TGTGCCAGCAGTCTACAGGGGTGGAATCAGCCCCAGCATTTT
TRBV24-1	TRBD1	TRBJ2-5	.	CATSRTGEETQYF	TGTGCCACCAGCCGGACAGGGGAAGAGACCCAGTACTTC
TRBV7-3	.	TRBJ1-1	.	CASSLGGGNTEAFF	TGTGCCAGCAGCTTAGGGGGAGGGAACACTGAAGCTTTCTTT
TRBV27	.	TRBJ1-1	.	CASSFSDVRPNTEAFF	TGTGCCAGCAGTTTTAGCGACGTACGCCCGAACACTGAAGCTTTCTTT
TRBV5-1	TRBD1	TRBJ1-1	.	CASSPSTGLDTEAFF	TGCGCCAGCAGCCCTTCGACAGGGTTGGACACTGAAGCTTTCTTT
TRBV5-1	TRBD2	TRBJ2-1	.	CASSSASGRNEQFF	TGCGCCAGCAGTTCCGCTAGCGGGAGAAATGAGCAGTTCTTC
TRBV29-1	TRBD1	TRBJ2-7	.	CSGRTGVSEQYF	TGCAGCGGACGGACAGGGGTTAGCGAGCAGTACTTC